This entry concerns a single TCR beta chain. Its specificity is unknown. Trimming took 4 bases from V and 1 from J, leaving 17 bases between them. CDR3 length equals 16 residues. The germline V gene encodes CDR1 SQVTM and CDR2 ANQGSEA. This specimen belongs to a study of cytomegalovirus exposure and HLA in healthy donors. Overall study findings and caveats: Several of the most significant clusters appeared, in a later analysis, to be linked to common viral pathogens. In a later analysis, compared with equally common non-associated chains, HLA-associated beta chains were more expanded. High sensitivity and specificity were reportedly achieved when the classifier diagnosed cytomegalovirus status. The study designated 164 TCR beta chains cytomegalovirus-associated.

The PCR had 60 Vbeta and 13 Jbeta primers. Here immunoSEQ multiplex PCR was the method, and the copy in TCRdb shows in-frame clones only, minus some. The table shows 100,000 to 150,000 clones, with 65% to 90% occurring only once. The sequenced material came from PBMCs. The clonotype comes from a man in his late teens or twenties in good health and CMV-seronegative. The chain carries TRBV29-1 and TRBJ1-3, with D possibly TRBD1 on 5 matching bases. CDR3 loop: CSVAWWSGSSGNTIYF. The CDR3 DNA sequence: TGCAGCGTTGCCTGGTGGTCAGGGTCGTCTGGAAACACCATATATTTT.